The T cell receptor beta chain under discussion was sequenced for a study of blood T cell repertoires in COVID-19. In the authors' workflow: Estimated nucleated cell counts came from reference gene primer amplification. Generated by immunoSEQ multiplex PCR, the TCRdb table keeps only in-frame clones and is missing some. Clonal size and the V and J genes are those of that table, whereas D and trimming came from the DNA. The sample contains hundreds of thousands of clones, 80% of which appear only once. Researchers sorted participants into cohorts using their self-reported clinical history. CDR3 length: 17 amino acids. The J segment lost 2 bases and the V segment lost 0 bases, leaving 6 bases of the junction unmatched. Germline CDR1 reads MGHRA; CDR2 reads YSYEKL.

This sequence originates from a man aged 25-40 years with acute COVID-19. The rearrangement uses TRBV4-1 and TRBJ1-4; TRBD1 matches at 7 bases. Material for sequencing was PBMCs or T cells enriched from blood (not recorded which). Here the CDR3 reads CASSQDFGTVTNEKLFF. CDR3 bases: TGCGCCAGCAGCCAAGATTTTGGGACAGTCACTAATGAAAAACTGTTTTTT.